These 28 T cell receptor beta chains were all obtained from the same sample, sequenced in a study of blood T cell repertoires in COVID-19. Assay: immunoSEQ multiplex PCR; the TCRdb copy retains only in-frame clones and omits some. This table has around 400,000 clones, more than 70% appearing once. Sample: peripheral blood. Source of these receptors: a middle-aged man with acute or convalescent COVID-19.

The V call is TRBV6-1, the J call TRBJ2-7; D is possibly TRBD2 (6 bases). The CDR3 sequence is 16 residues long. Trimming left V 3 bases short and J 4 bases short, with 19 bases between. CDR1 is MNHNS, CDR2 SASEGT, per germline. The CDR3 region has the DNA TGTGCCAGCAGTGATCCACGGGACGCAGGGAGGTACGAGCAGTACTTC. Translating gives CASSDPRDAGRYEQYF.

This chain joins TRBV7-9 and TRBJ1-4; TRBD1 might be the D (5 bases). Trimming stripped 1 base from V and 12 bases from J, with 12 bases between. CDR1 is SEHNR and CDR2 is FQNEAQ in the germline V gene (reference sequence). The CDR3 sequence is 13 residues long. The CDR3 loop reads CASSLGLRDELFF. As DNA, the CDR3 is TGTGCCAGCAGCTTAGGGTTGCGGGACGAACTGTTTTTT.

The V and J genes are TRBV7-6 and TRBJ2-1, with 13 bases aligning to TRBD2. The CDR3 spans 18 residues. Trimming cost V 4 bases and J 9 bases; bases outside gene matches: 15. CDR1 is SGHVS and CDR2 is FNYEAQ in the germline V gene. The CDR3: CASSYTSGGAQIYGEQFF. In DNA, the CDR3 is TGTGCCAGCAGCTATACTAGCGGGGGGGCCCAAATCTATGGTGAGCAGTTCTTC.

Here the CDR3 DNA reads TGTGCCAGCAGCCCGGGGGGGGCCTTTTCCCCCAATGAGCAGTTCTTC. It yields the protein CASSPGGAFSPNEQFF. The chain is built from TRBV9 and TRBJ2-1; 8 bases align to TRBD2. Per the germline V gene, CDR1 is SGDLS and CDR2 is YYNGEE. V gave up 4 bases and J gave up 6 bases; unmatched junction bases: 12. The CDR3 consists of 16 residues.

This rearrangement joins TRBV3-1 (or the pseudogene TRBV3-2) to TRBJ2-3; 12 nucleotides align to TRBD2. Losses at the gene ends were 0 bases for V and 2 bases for J; bases not matched to a gene: 9. Germline loops: CDR1 LGHDT, CDR2 YNNKEL (reference sequence). The CDR3 is 19 residues long. CDR3 protein: CASSQDVLAGGPITDTQYF. In DNA form, the CDR3 reads TGTGCCAGCAGCCAAGATGTGCTAGCGGGGGGGCCTATCACAGATACGCAGTATTTT.

The chain combines TRBV24-1 with TRBJ2-3; TRBD2 aligns across 9 bases. Per the germline V gene, CDR1 is KGHDR and CDR2 is SFDVKD. The J segment lost 5 bases and the V segment lost 7 bases, leaving 9 bases of the junction unmatched. This CDR3 has 15 amino acids. This chain's CDR3 is CATSTTSGPGDTQYF. The CDR3 DNA follows: TGTGCCACCAGCACAACTAGCGGGCCTGGAGATACGCAGTATTTT.

The gene calls are TRBV10-3 and TRBJ2-1, with D unresolved. The length of the CDR3 is 14 residues. V dropped 7 bases and J dropped 6 bases, with 16 bases sitting between them. In germline, CDR1 is ENHRY, CDR2 SYGVKD. This CDR3 is CAINPKTQSNEQFF. In DNA form, the CDR3 reads TGTGCCATCAACCCTAAGACACAGTCCAATGAGCAGTTCTTC.

The chain carries TRBV4-1 and TRBJ2-7; 9 nucleotides line up with TRBD1. The CDR3 covers 14 residues. From germline, CDR1 is MGHRA and CDR2 YSYEKL. V shed 5 bases, J shed 0 bases, and the junction held 2 bases outside the gene matches. CDR3 region: CASSGGQGSYEQYF. In nucleotides, the CDR3 is TGCGCCAGCAGCGGGGGACAGGGCTCCTACGAGCAGTACTTC.

The V and J genes are TRBV10-3 and TRBJ1-5; maybe TRBD1 (5 bases). The CDR3 has 15 residues. Germline assignment: CDR1 ENHRY and CDR2 SYGVKD. The ends were cut back, 7 bases at V and 0 bases at J, with 13 bases in the middle. CDR3 in amino acids: CAIKASGASNQPQHF. Written as DNA, the CDR3 is TGTGCCATCAAGGCGAGCGGGGCTAGCAATCAGCCCCAGCATTTT.

The chain carries TRBV19 and TRBJ2-7; 8 positions agree with TRBD2. Per germline, CDR1 LNHDA and CDR2 SQIVND (reference sequence). V was pared by 5 bases and J by 9 bases, with 12 bases of the junction left unmatched. This CDR3 region has 14 residues. The CDR3, as DNA: TGTGCCAGTAGTCCTACCTCCCCCGGGGGGGTGCAGTACTTC. It specifies CASSPTSPGGVQYF.

V is TRBV10-3 and J is TRBJ2-7; 8 nucleotides align to TRBD1. Germline lookup yields CDR1 ENHRY and CDR2 SYGVKD. The CDR3 loop spans 14 amino acids. The trim removed 7 bases at V and 5 bases at J, leaving 10 bases unmatched. The CDR3 spells CAITPTGVSDEQYF. The CDR3 region has the DNA TGTGCCATCACCCCGACAGGGGTAAGCGACGAGCAGTACTTC.

The chain recombines TRBV28 with TRBJ2-1; D gene ambiguous. This CDR3 is 10 amino acids long. The V end lost 6 bases, the J end lost 5 bases, and 2 bases lay between the germline ends. From germline, CDR1 is MDHEN and CDR2 SYDVKM. The CDR3 here is CASSDNEQFF. For the CDR3, the DNA is TGTGCCAGCAGCGACAATGAGCAGTTCTTC.

Details on this clone: The sample carries other DNA sequences with the same CDR3. V usage is TRBV9 and J usage is TRBJ2-3, with TRBD2 matching 8 bases. Trimming cost V 0 bases and J 0 bases; bases outside gene matches: 0. In germline, CDR1 is SGDLS, CDR2 YYNGEE. The CDR3 runs to 15 residues. In DNA form, the CDR3 reads TGTGCCAGCAGCGTAGGCGGGGGGAGCACAGATACGCAGTATTTT. Translation gives CASSVGGGSTDTQYF.

This rearrangement joins TRBV18 to TRBJ2-3; no definite D call. Germline lookup yields CDR1 KGHSH and CDR2 LQKENI. V gave up 4 bases and J gave up 2 bases, with 19 bases separating them. The CDR3 totals 17 residues. The CDR3 region is CASSLTRLSLNTDTQYF. The CDR3 coding sequence is TGTGCCAGCTCACTGACCCGACTGAGCTTGAACACAGATACGCAGTATTTT.

This clone was detected once. This chain joins TRBV6-5 and TRBJ2-5, with D uncertain. The germline V gene encodes CDR1 MNHEY and CDR2 SVGAGI. V dropped 6 bases and J dropped 2 bases, with 10 bases sitting between them. The CDR3 extends over 13 amino acids. The CDR3, as DNA: TGTGCCAGCAGCCCCCTCGGGCAAGAGACCCAGTACTTC. Amino acids: CASSPLGQETQYF.

This chain connects TRBV4-1 to TRBJ1-1; 7 nucleotides match TRBD1. V lost 2 bases, J lost 2 bases, and 8 bases stayed unmatched. CDR3 length: 16 residues. Germline CDR1 and CDR2: MGHRA and YSYEKL. The CDR3 spells CASSQNTGTVNTEAFF. The CDR3 DNA follows: TGCGCCAGCAGCCAAAACACCGGGACAGTAAACACTGAAGCTTTCTTT.

This chain joins TRBV6-5 and TRBJ1-5; TRBD1 matches at 8 bases. CDR1 and CDR2 (germline): MNHEY, SVGAGI. The V gene end was trimmed by 6 bases and the J gene end by 4 bases; junction bases not matched to a gene: 5. This CDR3 spans 14 amino acids. The CDR3 DNA is TGTGCCAGCAGGAACACAGGGGGGAATCAGCCCCAGCATTTT. Translated, it gives CASRNTGGNQPQHF.

This clone came up once. The chain is built from TRBV20-1 and TRBJ1-1; weak D call: TRBD1 (5 bases). From germline, CDR1 is DFQATT and CDR2 SNEGSKA (reference sequence). The CDR3 consists of 11 residues. V lost 2 bases and J 11 bases, leaving 12 bases between the germline ends. CDR3 sequence (DNA): TGCAGTGCTAGATTCGGCAGGGTTGCTTTCTTT. This encodes CSARFGRVAFF.

V usage is TRBV7-2 and J usage is TRBJ1-3, with TRBD1 identical over 8 bases. Germline lookup yields CDR1 SGHTA and CDR2 FQGNSA. Trimming took 5 bases from V and 4 from J; bases not matched to a gene: 4. CDR3 length: 14 residues. This CDR3 reads CASSDRGFGNTIYF. Written as DNA, the CDR3 is TGTGCCAGCAGCGACAGGGGTTTCGGAAACACCATATATTTT.

The chain employs TRBV6-5 and TRBJ2-7; tentatively, D is TRBD2 (5 bases). Trimming stripped 10 bases from V and 3 bases from J, with 13 bases between. The CDR3 covers 12 residues. Per the germline V gene, CDR1 is MNHEY and CDR2 is SVGAGI. CDR3 nucleotide sequence: TGTGCCACGGACTCGAGGGTCTACGAGCAGTACTTC. Translated: CATDSRVYEQYF.

The V and J genes are TRBV28 and TRBJ1-2, with 7 bases fitting TRBD1. Germline loops: CDR1 MDHEN, CDR2 SYDVKM. The CDR3 is made up of 11 amino acids. Losses at the gene ends were 4 bases for V and 7 bases for J; bases not matched to a gene: 0. The CDR3 DNA sequence: TGTGCCAGCAGTTACAGGGGTGGCTACACCTTC. This gives the protein CASSYRGGYTF.

CDR3 nucleotide sequence: TGTGCCAGCAGTGGACCGGGACAAAGGGATGGCTACACCTTC. It yields the protein CASSGPGQRDGYTF. This chain joins TRBV25-1 and TRBJ1-2, with a weak D call TRBD1 (6 bases). Trimming shortened V by 4 bases and J by 6 bases, and 15 bases separated the two germline ends. CDR1 and CDR2 (germline): MGHDK, SYGVNS. The CDR3 runs 14 residues.

The chain links TRBV28 to TRBJ2-7; 10 bases are a match to TRBD2. Trimming took 9 bases from V and 6 from J; bases not matched to a gene: 20. This CDR3 contains 17 residues. Germline V gene lookup returns CDR1 MDHEN and CDR2 SYDVKM. This CDR3 is CASLPTFPGLATGEQYF. Here the CDR3 DNA reads TGTGCCAGTTTACCCACCTTTCCGGGACTAGCGACTGGCGAGCAGTACTTC.

The chain is built from TRBV7-9 and TRBJ1-6; D perhaps matches TRBD1 (5 bases). Trimming left V 2 bases short and J 6 bases short, with 17 bases between. The CDR3 consists of 17 residues. CDR1 and CDR2 from the germline V gene are SEHNR and FQNEAQ (reference sequence). The CDR3 sequence: CASSLSGGVGGNSPLHF. DNA for the CDR3: TGTGCCAGCAGCTTATCCGGAGGTGTGGGGGGTAATTCACCCCTCCACTTT.

This clone was seen just once. This chain uses TRBV5-3 with TRBJ2-3, with 9 bases identical to TRBD1. TRBV5-3 is recorded as an ORF, its role being uncertain. The length of the CDR3 is 19 residues. The junction had 16 bases not matched to a gene; V was cut back by 4 bases and J by 1 base. CDR3 DNA sequence: TGTGCCAGAAGCCGCCGGAGGACAGGGGTTCTCATTGGCACAGATACGCAGTATTTT. Protein sequence: CARSRRRTGVLIGTDTQYF.

The gene calls are TRBV27 and TRBJ1-2; the D gene is possibly TRBD1 (6 bases). V was clipped by 4 bases and J by 2 bases, with 11 bases between them. Germline CDR1 MNHEY, CDR2 SMNVEV (reference sequence). The CDR3 has 14 residues. The CDR3 loop is CASSSLTGNYGYTF. Written as DNA, the CDR3 is TGTGCCAGCAGTTCTTTGACAGGCAACTATGGCTACACCTTC.

V usage is TRBV6-6 and J usage is TRBJ1-2; D unclear. CDR1 is MNHNY, CDR2 SVGAGI, per germline (reference sequence). Between the trimmed V and J ends, which lost 5 bases and 2 bases, there was a span of 15 bases. The CDR3 totals 15 residues. CDR3 region: CASSDYSNPNYGYTF. CDR3 sequence (DNA): TGTGCCAGCAGTGACTACAGCAACCCCAACTATGGCTACACCTTC.

The V and J genes are TRBV6-4 and TRBJ1-2, with D maybe TRBD1 (6 bases). The CDR3 sequence is 16 residues long. Germline V lookup: CDR1 MRHNA, CDR2 SNTAGT. Between the trimmed V and J ends, which lost 0 bases and 5 bases, there was a span of 16 bases. CDR3 bases: TGTGCCAGCAGTGACTCGATAGTTCGGACAGCATATGGCTACACCTTC. This sequence encodes CASSDSIVRTAYGYTF.